This TCR beta chain stems from a study of T-cell reconstitution after alpha-beta-depleted transplantation in children. Study results and caveats: The origin of high day-60 TCRbeta diversity in some patients lay in surviving recipient T cells and thymic progenitors.

About this clonotype itself: Its target is not known.

The authors prepared the TCRbeta library with unique molecular identifiers. TCRdb re-analysed the PCR reads in MiXCR, keeping a single row per CDR3 protein. The top ten hold over 25% of the sample, which has 800,000 to 1,000,000 distinct CDR3 sequences, 25% to 35% seen once. V lost 5 bases and J 5 bases, leaving 17 bases between the germline ends. The CDR3 is 15 amino acids. This sample comprised PBMCs, mostly from graft donor cells, obtained 360 days after TCRalphabeta/CD19-depleted stem cell transplant. The clonotype comes from a boy less than two years old who had a stem cell transplant for SCID, so the T cells may come from the graft donor. The rearrangement uses TRBV12-3 or TRBV12-4 and TRBJ2-3; either TRBD1 or TRBD2 may fit D (6 bases each). As DNA, the CDR3 is TGTGCCAGCAGTCTCTCGGGGGCCCGGGGAGATACGCAGTATTTT. Translating it yields CASSLSGARGDTQYF.